This T cell receptor (beta chain) derives from a study of tumor and adjacent non-tumor tissue in lung cancer. Notes on the study in general: TCR diversity was significantly greater in tumor than normal lung tissue.

The library came from three nested PCR rounds adapted from ARM-PCR protocols. In TCRdb, the multiplex PCR reads were re-called with MiXCR into one record per CDR3 protein. Among 45,000 to 65,000 distinct CDR3 sequences listed, about 70% were seen once. V was trimmed by 6 bases and J by 4 bases, leaving 18 bases between them. CDR3 size: 14 residues. Germline V CDR1 and CDR2: DFQATT, SNEGSKA (reference sequence). A note on this clonotype: Its matching antigen is unknown. Likely a read error: the CDR3 ends without its conserved phenylalanine or tryptophan.

RNA was extracted from bulk tissue without any cell sorting. This non-tumor lung sample came from over 3 cm beyond the tumor edge. Newly diagnosed lung cancer patients had thoracic surgery in China, August–late 2014, without prior chemotherapy. This rearrangement joins TRBV20-1 to TRBJ1-1, with D uncertain. The receptor's source is a woman aged 55-75 years with non-small cell lung cancer. The sequencing sample was made of distant non-tumor lung tissue. The CDR3 DNA is TGCAGTGCATTTAAGGGAGCTAAGGCCACTGAAGCTTTCTCT. Translation gives CSAFKGAKATEAFS.